A selection of T cell receptor beta chains follows, all from one sample in a study of HIV-infected patients and healthy controls. TCRdb re-derived calls from the 5' RACE reads in MiXCR, one entry per CDR3 protein. The data contain 5,500 to 7,500 distinct CDR3 sequences, around 9.3% of them singletons. The sample consisted of blood, taken during antiretroviral therapy. The source is an adult with HIV infection. Each CDR3 is given with its conserved first and last residue. The D gene is left open where the match is weak. Size values are once, few and many counts, or a class for expanded clones, and some rows have none.

d_call,clone_size,v_call,j_call,cdr3_aa,cdr3_nt
-,medium-sized,TRBV27,TRBJ2-5,CASSFAPRETQYF,TGTGCCAGCAGTTTCGCTCCGCGGGAGACCCAGTACTTC
-,many,TRBV20-1,TRBJ1-5,CSASSGIGAVSNQPQHF,TGCAGTGCTAGTTCAGGAATAGGGGCCGTTAGCAATCAGCCCCAGCATTTT
-,many,TRBV5-6,TRBJ2-3,CASTPLLRRTSTDTQYF,TGTGCCAGCACCCCTCTGCTTAGGAGGACTAGCACAGATACGCAGTATTTT
TRBD1,medium-sized,TRBV6-2/TRBV6-3,TRBJ2-7,CASSPNRDRAVYEQYF,TGTGCCAGCAGCCCCAACCGGGACAGGGCGGTGTACGAGCAGTACTTC
TRBD2,-,TRBV6-2/TRBV6-3,TRBJ2-3,CASGAGTSGTDTQYF,TGTGCCAGCGGAGCCGGGACTAGCGGCACAGATACGCAGTATTTT
TRBD1,few,TRBV6-5,TRBJ1-5,CAGLNRGHYSNQPQHF,TGTGCCGGACTTAACAGGGGACATTATAGCAATCAGCCCCAGCATTTT
-,-,TRBV6-5,TRBJ2-5,CASSYSRKQETQYF,TGTGCCAGCAGTTACTCAAGGAAACAAGAGACCCAGTACTTC
TRBD2,medium-sized,TRBV7-9,TRBJ2-1,CASSLGSGFYNEQFF,TGTGCCAGCAGCTTAGGTAGCGGGTTCTACAATGAGCAGTTCTTC
-,medium-sized,TRBV24-1,TRBJ1-1,CATMGAFF,TGTGCCACCATGGGGGCTTTCTTT
TRBD2,many,TRBV20-1,TRBJ2-3,CSARNRLAGGGTQYF,TGCAGTGCTAGGAATAGGCTAGCGGGGGGGGGTACGCAGTATTTT
-,medium-sized,TRBV7-9,TRBJ1-1,CASSFKAGFNTEAFF,TGTGCCAGCAGCTTTAAGGCAGGGTTTAACACTGAAGCTTTCTTT
-,many,TRBV25-1,TRBJ1-1,CASSEPAGRTAEAFF,TGTGCCAGCAGTGAACCTGCGGGCCGGACAGCTGAAGCTTTCTTT
TRBD2,many,TRBV5-1,TRBJ2-2,CASSPLGLAGGRTGELFF,TGCGCCAGCAGCCCGCTCGGGCTAGCGGGGGGAAGGACCGGGGAGCTGTTTTTT
-,-,TRBV7-9,TRBJ2-3,CASSAGTDTQYF,TGTGCCAGCAGCGCGGGGACAGATACGCAGTATTTT
-,-,TRBV7-6,TRBJ1-1,CASSLALGTEAFF,TGTGCCAGCAGCTTAGCTCTCGGGACTGAAGCTTTCTTT
-,medium-sized,TRBV6-5,TRBJ2-3,CASSRGLGGSTDTQYF,TGTGCCAGCAGTAGGGGGCTCGGGGGGAGCACAGATACGCAGTATTTT
-,-,TRBV11-2,TRBJ2-3,CASSLRDTQYF,TGTGCCAGCAGCTTGAGAGATACGCAGTATTTT
-,few,TRBV6-2/TRBV6-3,TRBJ2-4,CASSSLRGAKNIQYF,TGTGCCAGCAGTTCACTCCGGGGTGCCAAAAACATTCAGTACTTC
TRBD1,many,TRBV12-3/TRBV12-4,TRBJ1-2,CASSRDRGLGYTF,TGTGCCAGCAGCCGAGACAGGGGGCTTGGCTACACCTTC
TRBD1,few,TRBV6-1,TRBJ1-5,CASKPTGDSNQPQHF,TGTGCCAGCAAACCGACAGGGGATAGCAATCAGCCCCAGCATTTT
-,few,TRBV28,TRBJ1-6,CASSKRGGSPLHF,TGTGCCAGCAGTAAACGGGGTGGTTCACCCCTCCACTTT
TRBD2,many,TRBV29-1,TRBJ2-2,CSVLPSGGARELFF,TGCAGCGTTCTGCCTAGCGGGGGGGCTCGGGAGCTGTTTTTT
-,many,TRBV7-9,TRBJ2-7,CASSLGGRVGEQYF,TGTGCCAGCAGCTTAGGGGGCAGGGTTGGCGAGCAGTACTTC
TRBD1,medium-sized,TRBV5-6,TRBJ2-6,CASSWDRFTSGANVLTF,TGTGCCAGCAGCTGGGACAGATTTACCTCTGGGGCCAACGTCCTGACTTTC
TRBD2,medium-sized,TRBV7-8,TRBJ2-7,CASSSSGGYEQYF,TGTGCCAGCAGCTCTAGCGGGGGCTACGAGCAGTACTTC
TRBD2,-,TRBV20-1,TRBJ2-3,CSARPSGIYTDTQYF,TGCAGTGCTAGGCCTAGCGGAATATACACAGATACGCAGTATTTT
-,medium-sized,TRBV11-2,TRBJ2-5,CASSRIQTAETQYF,TGTGCCAGCAGTCGCATTCAAACAGCGGAGACCCAGTACTTC
-,-,TRBV20-1,TRBJ2-2,CSARVVAYSNTGELFF,TGCAGTGCTAGGGTGGTTGCTTACTCGAACACCGGGGAGCTGTTTTTT
-,few,TRBV6-5,TRBJ1-3,CATKIGFSGNTIYF,TGTGCCACCAAGATCGGATTCTCTGGAAACACCATATATTTT
-,few,TRBV9,TRBJ2-2,CASSVGGSTPGELFF,TGTGCCAGCAGCGTCGGGGGATCCACCCCCGGGGAGCTGTTTTTT
TRBD1,-,TRBV12-3/TRBV12-4,TRBJ1-3,CASSLDRGRHGNTIYF,TGTGCCAGCAGTTTAGACAGGGGGCGACATGGAAACACCATATATTTT
-,-,TRBV2,TRBJ1-1,CASSDEGVAGAEAFF,TGTGCCAGCAGTGACGAGGGCGTGGCGGGGGCTGAAGCTTTCTTT
TRBD1,many,TRBV18,TRBJ1-1,CASSPPTGVAFF,TGTGCCAGCTCACCACCGACAGGGGTAGCTTTCTTT